A single sample gave rise to the 15 T cell receptor beta chains below, sequenced in a study of blood T cell repertoires in COVID-19. Using immunoSEQ multiplex PCR, the repertoire was profiled, and TCRdb retains in-frame clones only, with some absent. Of hundreds of thousands of clones listed, over 75% are singletons. Sequencing used PBMCs or T cells enriched from blood (not recorded which). The receptor set was obtained from a woman between 40 and 50 years old who had recovered from COVID-19.

The V and J genes are TRBV30 and TRBJ1-6; TRBD1 matches at 7 bases. Germline trimming cut 5 bases from V and 9 bases from J; bases unmatched to any gene: 7. Germline CDR1 GTSNPN, CDR2 SVGIG (reference sequence). There are 13 residues in the CDR3. The CDR3: CAWEDRESSPLHF. The CDR3 region has the DNA TGTGCCTGGGAAGACAGGGAGAGTTCACCCCTCCACTTT.

This chain joins TRBV6-5 and TRBJ1-5; D remains ambiguous. CDR1 is MNHEY, CDR2 SVGAGI, per germline. The CDR3 runs to 14 residues. Trimming cost V 6 bases and J 0 bases, with 9 bases left between them. The CDR3 sequence is CASRAGASNQPQHF. CDR3 coding DNA: TGTGCCAGCAGAGCCGGAGCTAGCAATCAGCCCCAGCATTTT.

J is TRBJ2-1 and V is TRBV5-8, with D perhaps matching TRBD2 (6 bases). Looked up from germline, CDR1 is SGHTS and CDR2 is YDEGEE. The CDR3 length is 15 residues. The V end was cut by 2 bases, the J end by 3 bases, with 12 bases between. This CDR3 reads CASSFGGGLYNEQFF. CDR3 in DNA: TGTGCCAGCAGCTTTGGTGGGGGACTCTACAATGAGCAGTTCTTC.

This chain links TRBV28 with TRBJ1-5; 8 positions match TRBD1. This CDR3 comprises 15 residues. The V and J ends lost 2 bases and 7 bases, in that order; junction bases with no gene match: 7. Looked up from germline, CDR1 is MDHEN and CDR2 is SYDVKM. The CDR3 spells CASSLMGQENQPQHF. The CDR3 nucleotides are TGTGCCAGCAGTTTAATGGGACAGGAGAACCAGCCCCAGCATTTT. Looking up the rest from reference TRBV28 and TRBJ1-5 gives the full variable domain: DVKVTQSSRYLVKRTGEKVFLECVQDMDHENMFWYRQDPGLGLRLIYFSYDVKMKEKGDIPEGYSVSREKKERFSLILESASTNQTSMYLCASSLMGQENQPQHFGDGTRLSIL.

V usage is TRBV6-5 and J usage is TRBJ2-2, with D possibly being TRBD2 (5 bases). CDR1 and CDR2 (germline): MNHEY, SVGAGI. This CDR3 spans 15 amino acids. V was clipped by 4 bases and J by 0 bases, with 9 bases between them. In DNA, the CDR3 is TGTGCCAGCAGTTTCGAGGGATCGAACACCGGGGAGCTGTTTTTT. Residues: CASSFEGSNTGELFF.

This chain uses TRBV14 with TRBJ2-1; possibly TRBD1 for D (6 bases). The CDR3 spans 15 residues. Germline assignment: CDR1 SGHDN and CDR2 FVKESK. The germline V and J ends were trimmed by 6 bases and 5 bases, with 17 bases remaining between them. The CDR3 DNA reads as TGTGCCAGCAGTCCTACAGGGAAGGTGAACAATGAGCAGTTCTTC. Encoded protein: CASSPTGKVNNEQFF.

The genes are TRBV28 and TRBJ1-1; D ambiguous. Germline V gives CDR1 MDHEN, CDR2 SYDVKM. The CDR3 runs 14 residues. V was clipped by 5 bases and J by 3 bases, with 13 bases between them. As DNA, the CDR3 is TGTGCCAGCAGTCCTTTCGGGGATCACACTGAAGCTTTCTTT. Translation: CASSPFGDHTEAFF. The full variable domain, rest sourced from reference TRBV28 and TRBJ1-1, is DVKVTQSSRYLVKRTGEKVFLECVQDMDHENMFWYRQDPGLGLRLIYFSYDVKMKEKGDIPEGYSVSREKKERFSLILESASTNQTSMYLCASSPFGDHTEAFFGQGTRLTVV.

This chain uses TRBV6-5 with TRBJ2-1, with D perhaps TRBD2 (5 bases). Germline V gene data show CDR1 as MNHEY and CDR2 as SVGAGI. The CDR3 contains 14 residues. V was clipped by 8 bases and J by 1 base, with 12 bases between them. DNA for the CDR3: TGTGCCAGCGATGAGGGAGTTTCCTACAATGAGCAGTTCTTC. Protein sequence: CASDEGVSYNEQFF.

The chain links TRBV9 to TRBJ2-7, with D tentatively TRBD1 (6 bases). CDR1 and CDR2 from the germline V gene are SGDLS and YYNGEE. Trimming shortened V by 0 bases and J by 3 bases, and 13 bases separated the two germline ends. The CDR3 is 15 residues long. The CDR3 DNA reads as TGTGCCAGCAGCGTAGGTCAGGGGTTAGGCTACGAGCAGTACTTC. It codes for CASSVGQGLGYEQYF. Variable domain in full (rest from reference TRBV9 and TRBJ2-7): DSGVTQTPKHLITATGQRVTLRCSPRSGDLSVYWYQQSLDQGLQFLIQYYNGEERAKGNILERFSAQQFPDLHSELNLSSLELGDSALYFCASSVGQGLGYEQYFGPGTRLTVT.

The genes are TRBV7-6 and TRBJ2-1, with D possibly matching TRBD2 (6 bases). Germline V lookup: CDR1 SGHVS, CDR2 FNYEAQ. The CDR3 consists of 15 residues. Deletions cut 3 bases from V and 0 bases from J, with 9 bases between. The CDR3 DNA follows: TGTGCCAGCAGCTTCCGGGGGAGCTCCTACAATGAGCAGTTCTTC. This gives the protein CASSFRGSSYNEQFF. Based on the CDR3 plus reference TRBV7-6 and TRBJ2-1, the full variable domain is GAGVSQSPRYKVTKRGQDVALRCDPISGHVSLYWYRQALGQGPEFLTYFNYEAQQDKSGLPNDRFSAERPEGSISTLTIQRTEQRDSAMYRCASSFRGSSYNEQFFGPGTRLTVL.

The V and J genes are TRBV3-1 (or the pseudogene TRBV3-2) and TRBJ1-5, with D possibly matching TRBD1 (5 bases). The germline CDR1 and CDR2 sequences are LGHDT and YNNKEL (reference sequence). Trimming took 0 bases from V and 2 from J, leaving 11 bases between them. The length of the CDR3 is 16 residues. The CDR3 loop reads CASSQEIGVGNQPQHF. The CDR3 coding sequence is TGTGCCAGCAGCCAAGAAATAGGGGTGGGCAATCAGCCCCAGCATTTT.

The chain couples TRBV11-3 to TRBJ1-1, with no clear D. CDR3 size: 12 residues. V shed 5 bases and J shed 2 bases, with 6 bases lying between them. Germline V gene sequence: CDR1 SGHNT, CDR2 YENEEA. The CDR3 coding sequence is TGTGCCAGCAGCGAGGGTAACACTGAAGCTTTCTTT. It specifies CASSEGNTEAFF. The full variable domain, completed using reference TRBV11-3 and TRBJ1-1, is EAGVVQSPRYKIIEKKQPVAFWCNPISGHNTLYWYLQNLGQGPELLIRYENEEAVDDSQLPKDRFSAERLKGVDSTLKIQPAELGDSAVYLCASSEGNTEAFFGQGTRLTVV.

The chain carries TRBV7-8 and TRBJ2-2, with D hard to call. V gave up 1 base and J gave up 3 bases, with 9 bases separating them. Per germline, CDR1 SGHVS and CDR2 FQNEAQ. This CDR3 is 15 amino acids long. For the CDR3, the DNA is TGTGCCAGCAGCTTAGACCCACGAGACACCGGGGAGCTGTTTTTT. This codes for CASSLDPRDTGELFF.

The chain links TRBV5-6 to TRBJ2-4, with D possibly matching TRBD2 (5 bases). From germline, CDR1 is SGHDT and CDR2 YYEEEE. V was clipped by 4 bases and J by 0 bases, with 11 bases between them. The CDR3 loop spans 15 amino acids. CDR3 sequence (DNA): TGTGCCAGCAGCCCGAGGGTTCTAGCCAAAAACATTCAGTACTTC. Its protein product is CASSPRVLAKNIQYF.

The chain employs TRBV20-1 and TRBJ2-7, with TRBD1 matching 9 bases. V lost 3 bases, J lost 11 bases, and 14 bases stayed unmatched. The V gene's germline CDR1 is DFQATT and CDR2 SNEGSKA (reference sequence). CDR3 length: 14 amino acids. In nucleotides, the CDR3 is TGCAGTGCTAGTCCGTATTCGGGACAGGGTTTTGAGTACTTC. Amino acid sequence: CSASPYSGQGFEYF.